This TCR beta chain emerged from a study of blood T cell repertoires in COVID-19. This CDR3 contains 15 residues. The germline V gene encodes CDR1 SGHTA and CDR2 FQGNSA. J gave up 1 base and V 5 bases, and 6 bases lay outside the gene matches. Source study methods: Estimation of nucleated cell counts relied on the amplification of reference gene primers. The protocol was immunoSEQ multiplex PCR, while the TCRdb copy is restricted to in-frame clones and leaves out a portion. Clone size and V and J calls were adopted from that table, with D and trimming inferred from the DNA. The sample has approximately 250,000 clones; roughly 82% are singletons.

The chain recombines TRBV7-2 with TRBJ2-7; TRBD1 matches at 9 bases. This clonotype originated in a man aged 35 to 55 who had recovered from COVID-19. Sequences were obtained from peripheral blood. Here the CDR3 DNA reads TGTGCCAGCAGCCGGACCGGGACAGGGTCCTACGAGCAGTACTTC. Its translation is CASSRTGTGSYEQYF.